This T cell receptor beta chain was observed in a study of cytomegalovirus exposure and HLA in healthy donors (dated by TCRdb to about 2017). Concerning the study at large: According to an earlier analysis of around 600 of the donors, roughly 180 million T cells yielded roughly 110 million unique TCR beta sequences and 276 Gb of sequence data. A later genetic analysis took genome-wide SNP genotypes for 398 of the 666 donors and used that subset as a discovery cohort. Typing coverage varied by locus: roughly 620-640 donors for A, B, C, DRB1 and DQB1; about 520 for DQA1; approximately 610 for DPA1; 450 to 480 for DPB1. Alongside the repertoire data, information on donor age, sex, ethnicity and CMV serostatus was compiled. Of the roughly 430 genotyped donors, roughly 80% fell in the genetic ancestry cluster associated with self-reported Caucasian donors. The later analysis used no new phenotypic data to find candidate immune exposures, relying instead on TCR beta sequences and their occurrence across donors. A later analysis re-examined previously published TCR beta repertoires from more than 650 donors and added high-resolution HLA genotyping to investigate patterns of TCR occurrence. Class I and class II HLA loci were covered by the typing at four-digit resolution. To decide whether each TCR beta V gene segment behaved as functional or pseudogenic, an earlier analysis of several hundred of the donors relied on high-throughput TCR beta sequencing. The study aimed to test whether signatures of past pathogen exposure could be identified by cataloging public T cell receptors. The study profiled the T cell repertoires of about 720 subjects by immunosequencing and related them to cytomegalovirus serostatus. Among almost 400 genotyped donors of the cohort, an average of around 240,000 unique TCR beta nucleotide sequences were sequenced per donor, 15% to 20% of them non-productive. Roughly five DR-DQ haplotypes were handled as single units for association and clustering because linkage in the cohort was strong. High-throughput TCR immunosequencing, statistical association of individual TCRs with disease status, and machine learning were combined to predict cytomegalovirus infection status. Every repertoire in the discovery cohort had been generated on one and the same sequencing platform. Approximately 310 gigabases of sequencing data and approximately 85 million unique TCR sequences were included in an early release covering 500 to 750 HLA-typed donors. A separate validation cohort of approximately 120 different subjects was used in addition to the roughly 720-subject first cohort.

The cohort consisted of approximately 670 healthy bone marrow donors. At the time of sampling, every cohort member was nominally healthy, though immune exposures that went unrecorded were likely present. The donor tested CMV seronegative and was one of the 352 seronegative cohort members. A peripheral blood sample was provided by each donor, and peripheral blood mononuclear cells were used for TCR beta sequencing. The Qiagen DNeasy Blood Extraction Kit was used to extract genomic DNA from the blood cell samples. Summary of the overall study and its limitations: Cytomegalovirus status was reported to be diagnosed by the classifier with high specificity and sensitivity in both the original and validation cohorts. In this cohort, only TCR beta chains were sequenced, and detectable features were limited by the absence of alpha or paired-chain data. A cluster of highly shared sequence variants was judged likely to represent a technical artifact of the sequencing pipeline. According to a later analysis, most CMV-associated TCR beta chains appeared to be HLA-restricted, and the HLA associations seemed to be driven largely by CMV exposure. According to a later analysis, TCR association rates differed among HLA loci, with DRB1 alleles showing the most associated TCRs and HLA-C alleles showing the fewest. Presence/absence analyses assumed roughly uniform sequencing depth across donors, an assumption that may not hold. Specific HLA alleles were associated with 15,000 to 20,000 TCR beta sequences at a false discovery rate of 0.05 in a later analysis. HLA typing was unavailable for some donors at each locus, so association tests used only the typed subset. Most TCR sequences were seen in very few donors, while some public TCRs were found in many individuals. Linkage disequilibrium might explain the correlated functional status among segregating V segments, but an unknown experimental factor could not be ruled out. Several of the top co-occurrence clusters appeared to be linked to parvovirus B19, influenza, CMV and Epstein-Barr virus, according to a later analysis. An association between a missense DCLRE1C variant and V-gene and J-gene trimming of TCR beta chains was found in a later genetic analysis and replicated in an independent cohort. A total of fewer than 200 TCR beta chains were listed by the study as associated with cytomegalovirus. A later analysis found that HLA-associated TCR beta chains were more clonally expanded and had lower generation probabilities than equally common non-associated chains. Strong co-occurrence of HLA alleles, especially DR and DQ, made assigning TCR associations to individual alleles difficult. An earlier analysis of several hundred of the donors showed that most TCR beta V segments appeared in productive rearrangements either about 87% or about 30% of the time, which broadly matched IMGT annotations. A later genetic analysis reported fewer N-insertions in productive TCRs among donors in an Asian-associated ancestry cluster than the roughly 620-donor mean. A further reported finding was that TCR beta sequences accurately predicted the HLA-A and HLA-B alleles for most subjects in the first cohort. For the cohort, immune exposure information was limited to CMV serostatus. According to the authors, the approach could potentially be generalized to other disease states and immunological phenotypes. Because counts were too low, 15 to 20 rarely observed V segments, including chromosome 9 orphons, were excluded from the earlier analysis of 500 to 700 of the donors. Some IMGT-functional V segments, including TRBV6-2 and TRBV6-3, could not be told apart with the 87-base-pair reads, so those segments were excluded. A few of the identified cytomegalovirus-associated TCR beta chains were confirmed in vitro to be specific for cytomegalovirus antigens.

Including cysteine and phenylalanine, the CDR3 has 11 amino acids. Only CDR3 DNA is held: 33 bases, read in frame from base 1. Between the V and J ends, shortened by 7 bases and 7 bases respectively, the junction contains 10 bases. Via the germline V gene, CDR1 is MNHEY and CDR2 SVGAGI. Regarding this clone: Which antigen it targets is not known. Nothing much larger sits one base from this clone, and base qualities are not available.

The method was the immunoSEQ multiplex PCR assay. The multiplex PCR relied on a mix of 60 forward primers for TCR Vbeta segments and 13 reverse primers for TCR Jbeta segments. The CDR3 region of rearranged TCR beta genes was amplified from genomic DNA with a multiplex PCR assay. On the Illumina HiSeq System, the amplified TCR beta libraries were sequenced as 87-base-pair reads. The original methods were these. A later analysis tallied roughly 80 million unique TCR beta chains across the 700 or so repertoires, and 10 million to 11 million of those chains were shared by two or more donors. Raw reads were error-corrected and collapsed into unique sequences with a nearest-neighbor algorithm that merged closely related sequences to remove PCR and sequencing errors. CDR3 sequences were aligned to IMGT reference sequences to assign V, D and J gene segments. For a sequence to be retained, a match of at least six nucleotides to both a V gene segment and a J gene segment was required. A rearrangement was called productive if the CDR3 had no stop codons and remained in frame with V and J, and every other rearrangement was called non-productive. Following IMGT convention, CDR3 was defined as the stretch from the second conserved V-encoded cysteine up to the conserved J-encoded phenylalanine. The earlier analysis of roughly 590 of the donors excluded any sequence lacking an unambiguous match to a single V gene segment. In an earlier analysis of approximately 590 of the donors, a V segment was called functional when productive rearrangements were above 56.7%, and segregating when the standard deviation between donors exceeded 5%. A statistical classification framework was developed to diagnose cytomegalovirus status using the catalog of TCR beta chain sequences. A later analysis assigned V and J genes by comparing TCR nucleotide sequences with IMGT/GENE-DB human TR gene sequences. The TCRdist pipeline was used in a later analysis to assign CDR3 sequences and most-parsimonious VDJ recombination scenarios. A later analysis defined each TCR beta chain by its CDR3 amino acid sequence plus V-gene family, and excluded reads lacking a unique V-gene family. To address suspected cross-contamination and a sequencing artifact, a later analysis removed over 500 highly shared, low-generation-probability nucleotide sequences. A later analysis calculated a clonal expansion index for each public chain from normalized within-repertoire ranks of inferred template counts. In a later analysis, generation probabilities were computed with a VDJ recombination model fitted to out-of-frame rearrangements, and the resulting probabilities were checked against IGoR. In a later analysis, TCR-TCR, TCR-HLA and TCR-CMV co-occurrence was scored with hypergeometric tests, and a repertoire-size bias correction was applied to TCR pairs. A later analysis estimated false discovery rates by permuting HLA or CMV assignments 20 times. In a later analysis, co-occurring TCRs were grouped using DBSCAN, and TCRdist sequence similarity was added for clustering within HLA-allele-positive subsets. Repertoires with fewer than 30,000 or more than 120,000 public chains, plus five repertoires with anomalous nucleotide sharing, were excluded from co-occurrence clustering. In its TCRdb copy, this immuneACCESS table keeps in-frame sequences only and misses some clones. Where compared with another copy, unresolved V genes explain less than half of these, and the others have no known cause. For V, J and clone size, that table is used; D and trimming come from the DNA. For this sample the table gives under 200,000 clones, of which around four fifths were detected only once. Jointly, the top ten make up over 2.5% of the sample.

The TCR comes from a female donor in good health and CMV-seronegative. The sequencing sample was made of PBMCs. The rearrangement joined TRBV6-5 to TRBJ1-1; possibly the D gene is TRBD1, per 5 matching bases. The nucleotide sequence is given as TGTGCCAGCACCCAGGGTTTTGAAGCTTTCTTT. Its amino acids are CASTQGFEAFF.